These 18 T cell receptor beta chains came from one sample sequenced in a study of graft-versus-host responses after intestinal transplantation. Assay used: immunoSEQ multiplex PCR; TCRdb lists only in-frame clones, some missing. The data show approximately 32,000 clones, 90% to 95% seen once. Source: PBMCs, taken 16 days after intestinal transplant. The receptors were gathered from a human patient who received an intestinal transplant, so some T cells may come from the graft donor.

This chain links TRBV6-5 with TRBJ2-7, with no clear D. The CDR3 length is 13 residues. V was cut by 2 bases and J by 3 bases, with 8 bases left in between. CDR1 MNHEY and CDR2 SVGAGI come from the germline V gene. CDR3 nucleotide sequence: TGTGCCAGCAGTTACGGGTTTGGCTACGAGCAGTACTTC. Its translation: CASSYGFGYEQYF.

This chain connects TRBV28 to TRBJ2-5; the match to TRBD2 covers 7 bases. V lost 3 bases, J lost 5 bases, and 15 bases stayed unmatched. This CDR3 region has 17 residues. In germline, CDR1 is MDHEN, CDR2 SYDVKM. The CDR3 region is CASSLRVKQRERETQYF. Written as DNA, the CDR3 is TGTGCCAGCAGTTTGCGGGTAAAACAGCGGGAAAGGGAGACCCAGTACTTC.

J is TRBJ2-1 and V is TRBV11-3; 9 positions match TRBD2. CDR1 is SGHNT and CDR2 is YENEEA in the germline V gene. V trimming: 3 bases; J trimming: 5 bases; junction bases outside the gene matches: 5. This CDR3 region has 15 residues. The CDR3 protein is CASSFEAGGDNEQFF. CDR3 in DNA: TGTGCCAGCAGCTTCGAAGCGGGAGGCGACAATGAGCAGTTCTTC.

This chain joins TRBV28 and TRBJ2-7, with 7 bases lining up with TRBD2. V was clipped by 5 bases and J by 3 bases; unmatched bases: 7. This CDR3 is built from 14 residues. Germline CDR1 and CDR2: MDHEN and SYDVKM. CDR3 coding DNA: TGTGCCAGCAGTCCCCCGGGCGGGAGCTACGAGCAGTACTTC. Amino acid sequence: CASSPPGGSYEQYF.

The CDR3 sequence is CASSLWPGSSNQPQHF. CDR3 DNA: TGTGCCAGCAGTTTATGGCCGGGATCTAGCAATCAGCCCCAGCATTTT. The chain has TRBV28 and TRBJ1-5, with D hard to call. V was clipped by 0 bases and J by 0 bases, with 9 bases between them. The germline V gene encodes CDR1 MDHEN and CDR2 SYDVKM. CDR3 size: 16 residues.

CDR3 DNA: TGTGCCAGCAGCTTAATCCCGGGGACTAGACACAATGAGCAGTTCTTC. It specifies CASSLIPGTRHNEQFF. The chain employs TRBV7-3 and TRBJ2-1; 8 bases are shared with TRBD2. V shed 1 base, J shed 5 bases, and the junction held 7 bases outside the gene matches. The CDR3 is 16 amino acids. Germline-derived CDR1 and CDR2 are SGHTA and FQGTGA.

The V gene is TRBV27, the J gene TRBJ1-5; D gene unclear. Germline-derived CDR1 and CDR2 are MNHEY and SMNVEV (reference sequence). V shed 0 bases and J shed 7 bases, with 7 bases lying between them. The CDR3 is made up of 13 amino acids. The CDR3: CASSLSLGQPQHF. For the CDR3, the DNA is TGTGCCAGCAGTTTATCGTTAGGGCAGCCCCAGCATTTT.

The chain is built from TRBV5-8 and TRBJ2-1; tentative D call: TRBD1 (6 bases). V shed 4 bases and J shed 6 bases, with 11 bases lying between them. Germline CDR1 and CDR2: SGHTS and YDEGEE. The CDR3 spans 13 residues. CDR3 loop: CASSPTGFNEQFF. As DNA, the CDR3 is TGTGCCAGCAGCCCTACAGGGTTCAATGAGCAGTTCTTC.

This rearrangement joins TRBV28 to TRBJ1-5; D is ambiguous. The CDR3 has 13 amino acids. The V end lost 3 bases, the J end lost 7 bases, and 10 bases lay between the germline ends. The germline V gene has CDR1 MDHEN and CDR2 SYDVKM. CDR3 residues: CASSFKDGQPQHF. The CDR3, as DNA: TGTGCCAGCAGTTTTAAGGATGGGCAGCCCCAGCATTTT. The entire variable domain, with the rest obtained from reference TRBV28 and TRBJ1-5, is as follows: DVKVTQSSRYLVKRTGEKVFLECVQDMDHENMFWYRQDPGLGLRLIYFSYDVKMKEKGDIPEGYSVSREKKERFSLILESASTNQTSMYLCASSFKDGQPQHFGDGTRLSIL.

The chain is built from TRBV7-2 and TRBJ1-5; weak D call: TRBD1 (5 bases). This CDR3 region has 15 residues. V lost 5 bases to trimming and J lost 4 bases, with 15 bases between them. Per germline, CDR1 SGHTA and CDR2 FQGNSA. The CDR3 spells CASSPIGGRNQPQHF. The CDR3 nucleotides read TGTGCCAGCAGCCCGATCGGGGGAAGGAATCAGCCCCAGCATTTT.

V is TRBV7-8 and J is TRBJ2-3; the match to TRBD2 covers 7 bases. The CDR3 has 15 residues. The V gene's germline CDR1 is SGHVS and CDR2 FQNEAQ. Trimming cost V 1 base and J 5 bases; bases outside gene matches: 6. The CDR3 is CASSLGGRALDTQYF. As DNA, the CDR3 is TGTGCCAGCAGCTTAGGGGGGAGGGCCTTAGATACGCAGTATTTT.

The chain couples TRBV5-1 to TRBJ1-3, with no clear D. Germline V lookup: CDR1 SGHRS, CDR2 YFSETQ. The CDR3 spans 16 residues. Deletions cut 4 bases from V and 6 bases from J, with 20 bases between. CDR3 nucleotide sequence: TGCGCCAGCAGCCCTGGACGGAGAGATTGGGAAAACACCATATATTTT. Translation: CASSPGRRDWENTIYF.

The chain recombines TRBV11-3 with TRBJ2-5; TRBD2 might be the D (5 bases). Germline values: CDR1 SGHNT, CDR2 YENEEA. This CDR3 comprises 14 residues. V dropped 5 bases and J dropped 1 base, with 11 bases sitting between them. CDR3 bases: TGTGCCAGCAGCGATACTAGGCTCCAAGAGACCCAGTACTTC. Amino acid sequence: CASSDTRLQETQYF.

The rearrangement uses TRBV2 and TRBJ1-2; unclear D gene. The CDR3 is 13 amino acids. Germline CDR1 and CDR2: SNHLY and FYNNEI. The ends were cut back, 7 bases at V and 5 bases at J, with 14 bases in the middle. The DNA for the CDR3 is TGTGCCAGCAAAGGATGGGGAACTTATGGCTACACCTTC. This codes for CASKGWGTYGYTF.

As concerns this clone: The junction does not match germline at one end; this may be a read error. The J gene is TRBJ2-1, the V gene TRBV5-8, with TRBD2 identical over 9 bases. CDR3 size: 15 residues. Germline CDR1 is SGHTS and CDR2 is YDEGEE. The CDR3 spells CASSWTSDSCNEQFF. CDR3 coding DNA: TGTGCCAGCAGCTGGACTAGCGACTCCTGCAATGAGCAGTTCTTC. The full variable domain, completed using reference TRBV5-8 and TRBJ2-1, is EAGVTQSPTHLIKTRGQQATLRCSPISGHTSVYWYQQALGLGLQFLLWYDEGEERNRGNFPPRFSGRQFPNYSSELNVNALELEDSALYLCASSWTSDSCNEQFFGPGTRLTVL.

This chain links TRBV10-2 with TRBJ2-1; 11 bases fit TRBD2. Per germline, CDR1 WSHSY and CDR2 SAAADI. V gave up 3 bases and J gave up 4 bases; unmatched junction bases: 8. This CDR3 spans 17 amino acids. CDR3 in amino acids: CASSDLSTSGKYNEQFF. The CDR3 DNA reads TGCGCCAGCAGTGACCTCTCGACTAGCGGGAAATACAATGAGCAGTTCTTC.

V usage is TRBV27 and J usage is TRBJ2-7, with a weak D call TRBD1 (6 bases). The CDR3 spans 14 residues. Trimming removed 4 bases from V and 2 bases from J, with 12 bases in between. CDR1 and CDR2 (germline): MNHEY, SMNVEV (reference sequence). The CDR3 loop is CASSYAGVTYEQYF. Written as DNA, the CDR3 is TGTGCCAGCAGTTATGCAGGGGTGACCTACGAGCAGTACTTC.

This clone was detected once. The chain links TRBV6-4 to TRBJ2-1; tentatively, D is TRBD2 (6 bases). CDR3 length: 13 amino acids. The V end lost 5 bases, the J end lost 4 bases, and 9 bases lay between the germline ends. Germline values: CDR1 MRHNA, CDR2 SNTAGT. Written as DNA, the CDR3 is TGTGCCAGCAGTTCTGGACTATACAATGAGCAGTTCTTC. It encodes CASSSGLYNEQFF.